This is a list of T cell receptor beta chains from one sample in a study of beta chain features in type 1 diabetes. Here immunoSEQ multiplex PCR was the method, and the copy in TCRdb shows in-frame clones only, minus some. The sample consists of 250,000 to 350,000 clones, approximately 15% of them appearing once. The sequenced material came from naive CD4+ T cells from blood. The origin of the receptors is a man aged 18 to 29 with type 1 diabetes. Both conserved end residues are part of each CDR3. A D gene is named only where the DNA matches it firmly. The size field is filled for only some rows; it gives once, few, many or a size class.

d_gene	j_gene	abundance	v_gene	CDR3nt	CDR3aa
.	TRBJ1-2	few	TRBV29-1	TGCAGCGTTGCTGGACTCCATCCCCGGGGCTACACCTTC	CSVAGLHPRGYTF
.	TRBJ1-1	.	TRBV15	TGTGCCACCAGCGATACCGGTTACGCGAACACTGAAGCTTTCTTT	CATSDTGYANTEAFF
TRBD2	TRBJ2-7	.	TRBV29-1	TGCAGCGCCACGGGACTAGCGGGGTCCTACGAGCAGTACTTC	CSATGLAGSYEQYF
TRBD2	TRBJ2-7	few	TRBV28	TGTGCCAGTTTTCGAGCGGGGGGGTTGACCTACGAGCAGTACTTC	CASFRAGGLTYEQYF
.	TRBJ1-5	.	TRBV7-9	TGTGCCAGCAGCTTAGTTCTGGGCCAGCCCCAGCATTTT	CASSLVLGQPQHF
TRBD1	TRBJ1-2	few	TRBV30	TGTGCCTGGAGCCGAATCTATCGGGACAGGTTGAGCGGCTACACCTTC	CAWSRIYRDRLSGYTF
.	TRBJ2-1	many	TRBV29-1	TGCAGCGTTGCAGGGGTCCTCAACAATGAGCAGTTCTTC	CSVAGVLNNEQFF
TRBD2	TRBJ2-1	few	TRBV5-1	TGCGCCAGCAGGGTGACTAGCGGGGGGTCGCTCGATGAGCAGTTCTTC	CASRVTSGGSLDEQFF
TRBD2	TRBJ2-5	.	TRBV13	TGTGCCAGCAGCCAGGGACTAGCGGGAGAAGAGACCCAGTACTTC	CASSQGLAGEETQYF
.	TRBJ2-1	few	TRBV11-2	TGTGCCAGCAGCTTACGGCGGCGGGGAAAAGAGCAGTTCTTC	CASSLRRRGKEQFF
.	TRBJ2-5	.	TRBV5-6	TGTGCCAGCAGTTTGCGCCGGGGGGGACAGGGTTACTTC	CASSLRRGGQGYF
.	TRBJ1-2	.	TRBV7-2	TGTGCCAGCAGCTTGGGACATGCCGGTTACACCTTC	CASSLGHAGYTF
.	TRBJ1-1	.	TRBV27	TGTGCCAGCAGACTCGGGTTAGGAGTAATGAACACTGAAGCTTTCTTT	CASRLGLGVMNTEAFF
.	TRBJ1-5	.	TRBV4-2	TGTGCCAGCAGCCAAGATCTCCCCTCCTACCAGCCCCAGCATTTT	CASSQDLPSYQPQHF
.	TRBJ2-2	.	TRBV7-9	TGTGCCAGCAGCCGGAAGCCAGGGGGGCCGAACACCGGGGAGCTGTTTTTT	CASSRKPGGPNTGELFF
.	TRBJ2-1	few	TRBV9	TGTGCCAGCAGCGTAAAGGGGGGGCCCAATGAGCAGTTCTTC	CASSVKGGPNEQFF
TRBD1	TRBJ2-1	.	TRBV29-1	TGCAGCGTTTTTAGGGACAGGGGGATCGATGAGCAGTTCTTC	CSVFRDRGIDEQFF
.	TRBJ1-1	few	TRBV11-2	TGTGCCAGCAGCCCCCAGTTAGGGCAGGGTATCACTGAAGCTTTCTTT	CASSPQLGQGITEAFF
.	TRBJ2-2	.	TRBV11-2	TGTGCCAGCATCAATTCACAACTACCTAACACCGGGGAGCTGTTTTTT	CASINSQLPNTGELFF
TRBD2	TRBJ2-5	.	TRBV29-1	TGCAGCGTTGACGGGACTAGCGGGGAAGAGACCCAGTACTTC	CSVDGTSGEETQYF
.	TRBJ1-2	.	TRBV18	TGTGCCAGCTCCCTTGGAGCGGGAGGGGATGGCTACACCTTC	CASSLGAGGDGYTF
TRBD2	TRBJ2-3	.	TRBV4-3	TGCGCCAGCAGCCAAACTAGCGGGGGAAGAACAGATACGCAGTATTTT	CASSQTSGGRTDTQYF